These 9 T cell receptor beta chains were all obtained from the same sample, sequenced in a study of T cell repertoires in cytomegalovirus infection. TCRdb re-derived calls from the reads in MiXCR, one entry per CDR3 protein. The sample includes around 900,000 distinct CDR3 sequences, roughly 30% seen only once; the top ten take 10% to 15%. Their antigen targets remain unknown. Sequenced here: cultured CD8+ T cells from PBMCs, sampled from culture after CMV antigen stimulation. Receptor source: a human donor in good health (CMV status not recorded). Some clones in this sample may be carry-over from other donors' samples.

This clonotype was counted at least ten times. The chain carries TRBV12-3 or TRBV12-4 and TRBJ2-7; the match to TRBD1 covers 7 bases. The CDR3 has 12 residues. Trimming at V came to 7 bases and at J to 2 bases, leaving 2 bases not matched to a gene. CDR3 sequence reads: CASMDRPYEQYF. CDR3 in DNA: TGTGCCAGCATGGACAGGCCCTACGAGCAGTACTTC.

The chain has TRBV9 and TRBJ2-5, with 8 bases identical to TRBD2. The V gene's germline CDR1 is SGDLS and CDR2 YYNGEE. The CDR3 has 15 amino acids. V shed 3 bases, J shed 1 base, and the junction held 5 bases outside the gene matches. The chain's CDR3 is CASSAETSVQETQYF. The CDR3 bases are TGTGCCAGCAGCGCCGAGACTAGCGTCCAAGAGACCCAGTACTTC.

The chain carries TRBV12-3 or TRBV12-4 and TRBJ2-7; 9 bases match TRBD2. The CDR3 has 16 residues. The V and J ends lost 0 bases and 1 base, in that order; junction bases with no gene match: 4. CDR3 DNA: TGTGCCAGCAGTTTAGCGAGGACTAGCGTTTCCTACGAGCAGTACTTC. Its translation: CASSLARTSVSYEQYF.

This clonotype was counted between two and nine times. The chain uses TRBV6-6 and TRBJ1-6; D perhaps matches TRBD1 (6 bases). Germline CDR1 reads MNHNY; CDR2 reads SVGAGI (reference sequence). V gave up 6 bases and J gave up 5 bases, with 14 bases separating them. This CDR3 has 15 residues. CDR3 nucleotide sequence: TGTGCCAGCAGAGAGTCCGGACAGAATAATTCACCCCTCCACTTT. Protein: CASRESGQNNSPLHF.

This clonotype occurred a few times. CDR3 loop: CASSVGLISGANVLTF. The CDR3 coding sequence is TGTGCCAGCAGCGTAGGGTTGATCTCTGGGGCCAACGTCCTGACTTTC. The V and J genes are TRBV9 and TRBJ2-6; D remains unclear. V was cut by 0 bases and J by 0 bases, with 7 bases left in between. The CDR3 is 16 amino acids. CDR1 is SGDLS, CDR2 YYNGEE, per germline.

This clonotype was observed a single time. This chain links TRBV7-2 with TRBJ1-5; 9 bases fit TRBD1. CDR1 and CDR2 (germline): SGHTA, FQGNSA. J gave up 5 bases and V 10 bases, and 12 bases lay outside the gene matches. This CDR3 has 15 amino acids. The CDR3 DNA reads TGTGCCAACAGTTTCCGGGACAGGGTCGATCAGCCCCAGCATTTT. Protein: CANSFRDRVDQPQHF.

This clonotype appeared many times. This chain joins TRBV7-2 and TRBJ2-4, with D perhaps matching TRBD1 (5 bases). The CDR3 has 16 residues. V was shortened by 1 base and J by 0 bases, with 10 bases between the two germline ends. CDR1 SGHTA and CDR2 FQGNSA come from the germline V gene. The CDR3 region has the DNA TGTGCCAGCAGCTTAGAGACAGCCCTAGCCAAAAACATTCAGTACTTC. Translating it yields CASSLETALAKNIQYF.

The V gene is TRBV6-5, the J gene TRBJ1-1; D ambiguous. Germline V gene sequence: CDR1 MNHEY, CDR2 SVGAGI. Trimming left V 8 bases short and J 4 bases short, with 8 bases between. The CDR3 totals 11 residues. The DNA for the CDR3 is TGTGCCAGCCTCACATTCACTGAAGCTTTCTTT. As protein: CASLTFTEAFF.

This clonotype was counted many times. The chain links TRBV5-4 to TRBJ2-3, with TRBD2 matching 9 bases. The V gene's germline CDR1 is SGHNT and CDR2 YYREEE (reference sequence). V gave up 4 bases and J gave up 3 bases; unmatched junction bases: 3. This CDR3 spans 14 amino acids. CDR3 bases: TGTGCCAGCAGCCCTAGCGGGGTAACAGATACGCAGTATTTT. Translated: CASSPSGVTDTQYF.